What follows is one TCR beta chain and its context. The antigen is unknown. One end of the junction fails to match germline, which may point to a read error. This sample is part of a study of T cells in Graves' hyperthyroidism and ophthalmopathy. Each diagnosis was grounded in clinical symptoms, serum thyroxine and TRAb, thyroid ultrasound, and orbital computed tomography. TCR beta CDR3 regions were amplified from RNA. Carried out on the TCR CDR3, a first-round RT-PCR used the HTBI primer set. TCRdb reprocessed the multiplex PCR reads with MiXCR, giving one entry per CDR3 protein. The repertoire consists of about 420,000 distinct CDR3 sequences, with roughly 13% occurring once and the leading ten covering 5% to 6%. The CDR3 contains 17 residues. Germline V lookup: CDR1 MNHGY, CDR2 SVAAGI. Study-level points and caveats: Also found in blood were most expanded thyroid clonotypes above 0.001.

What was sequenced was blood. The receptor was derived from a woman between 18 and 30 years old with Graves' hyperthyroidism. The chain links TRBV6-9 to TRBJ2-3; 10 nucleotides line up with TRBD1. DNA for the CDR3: TGCGCCAGACGGAAGACTGGGGACAGGGGCACCACAGATACGCAGTATTTT. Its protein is CARRKTGDRGTTDTQYF.